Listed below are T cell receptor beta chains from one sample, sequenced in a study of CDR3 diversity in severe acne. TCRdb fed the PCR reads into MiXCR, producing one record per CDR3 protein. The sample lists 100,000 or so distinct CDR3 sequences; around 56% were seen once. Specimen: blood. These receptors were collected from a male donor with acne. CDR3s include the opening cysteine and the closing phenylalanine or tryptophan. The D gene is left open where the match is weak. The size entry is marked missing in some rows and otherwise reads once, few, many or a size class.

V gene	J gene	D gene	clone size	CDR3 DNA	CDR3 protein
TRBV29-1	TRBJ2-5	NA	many	TGCAGCGTGAGTAGTGTGCTCCGGGAGACCCAGTACTTC	CSVSSVLRETQYF
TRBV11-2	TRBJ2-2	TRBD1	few	TGTGCCAGCAGCTTCGACAGGGGCACCGGGGAGCTGTTTTTT	CASSFDRGTGELFF
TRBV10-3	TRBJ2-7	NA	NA	TGTGCCGGAAGGACAGCCTACGAGCAGTACTTC	CAGRTAYEQYF
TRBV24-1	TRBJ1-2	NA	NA	TGTGCCACCAGTGATTTCCCGGGGTCGGACGGCTACACCTTC	CATSDFPGSDGYTF
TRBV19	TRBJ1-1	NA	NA	TGTGCCAGTAGCCTGGGTGAAAGACTGAACACTGGAGCTTTCTTT	CASSLGERLNTGAFF
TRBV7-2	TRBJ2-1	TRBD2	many	TGTGCCAGCAGCCCGGGGGGGGCGGGGGGCCAGGATGAGCAGTTCTTC	CASSPGGAGGQDEQFF
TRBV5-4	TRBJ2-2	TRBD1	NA	TGTGCCAGCAGCCGCCCCGGCGACAGGGTCAACGGGGAGCTGTTTTTT	CASSRPGDRVNGELFF
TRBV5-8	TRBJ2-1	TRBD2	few	TGTGCCAGCAGCGGACCCAGCGGGGGGCACTACAATGAGCAGTTCTTC	CASSGPSGGHYNEQFF
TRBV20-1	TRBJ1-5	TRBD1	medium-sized	TGCAGTGCTAGAGATCTAAACAGGGGGAAGGATCAGCCCCAGCATTTT	CSARDLNRGKDQPQHF
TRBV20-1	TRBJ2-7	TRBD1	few	TGCAGTGCTACCGGGACAGGGGGCTTATACGAGCAGTACTTC	CSATGTGGLYEQYF
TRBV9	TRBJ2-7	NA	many	TGTGCCAGCAGCGTAGAGGTCTTCTCCTACGAGCAGTACTTC	CASSVEVFSYEQYF
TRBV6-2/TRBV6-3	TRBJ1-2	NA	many	TGTGCCAGCAGTTTGGCCGGGAACTATGGCTACACCTTC	CASSLAGNYGYTF
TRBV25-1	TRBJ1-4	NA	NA	TGTGCCAACGTTTCCGACAGTGCTGGTGAAAGACTGTTTTTT	CANVSDSAGERLFF
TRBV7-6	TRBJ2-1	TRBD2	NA	TGTGCCAGCAGCCGTGGGACTAGCGGGAGCCTGGGTGAGCAGTTCTTC	CASSRGTSGSLGEQFF
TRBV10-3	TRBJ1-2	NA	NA	TGTGCCAGCTCAAGTGGACGGAGGAACTATGGCTACACCTTC	CASSSGRRNYGYTF
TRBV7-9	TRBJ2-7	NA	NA	TGTGCCAGCAGCTTATCGGTCGGCCCGGGCTACGAGCAGTACTTC	CASSLSVGPGYEQYF
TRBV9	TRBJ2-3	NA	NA	TGTGCCAGCAGCGGACGGGATGGGGCCCACTCCTACAATGAGCAGTATTTT	CASSGRDGAHSYNEQYF
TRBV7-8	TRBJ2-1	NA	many	TGTGCCAGCAGCCCGCGGGACAGAACCTACAATGAGCAGTTCTTC	CASSPRDRTYNEQFF
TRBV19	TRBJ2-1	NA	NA	TGTGCCAGTAGTACCCCCCTGGAGAGCCCCTACAATGAGCAGTTCTTC	CASSTPLESPYNEQFF
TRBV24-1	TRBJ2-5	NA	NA	TGTGCCACCAGTGATTTGCCGAGCAGGGAGACCCAGTACTTC	CATSDLPSRETQYF
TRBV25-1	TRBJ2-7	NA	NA	TGTGCCAGCAGTTTAACGGGACATCAGTCCTACGAGCAGTACTTC	CASSLTGHQSYEQYF
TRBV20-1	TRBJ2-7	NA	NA	TGCAGTGCCAACCGAATAGAGCAGTACTTC	CSANRIEQYF